The 13 T cell receptor beta chains below were found in one sample sequenced in a study of blood T cell repertoires in COVID-19. Only in-frame clones appear in the TCRdb table, and some are missing; sequencing was by immunoSEQ multiplex PCR. The table has about 150,000 clones, over 75% seen once. What was sequenced was peripheral blood. These receptors were collected from a man between 60 and 70 years old with active or convalescent COVID-19.

V usage is TRBV19 and J usage is TRBJ2-7; 13 bases align to TRBD2. Germline V gives CDR1 LNHDA, CDR2 SQIVND (reference sequence). J was trimmed by 2 bases and V by 6 bases; bases with no gene match: 4. This CDR3 comprises 15 residues. CDR3 in DNA: TGTGCCAGTAGATCCACTAGCGGGAGGGCCTACGAGCAGTACTTC. Encoded protein: CASRSTSGRAYEQYF. The variable domain in full, completed from reference TRBV19 and TRBJ2-7, reads DGGITQSPKYLFRKEGQNVTLSCEQNLNHDAMYWYRQDPGQGLRLIYYSQIVNDFQKGDIAEGYSVSREKKESFPLTVTSAQKNPTAFYLCASRSTSGRAYEQYFGPGTRLTVT.

V and J are TRBV9 and TRBJ2-1; 12 bases line up with TRBD2. Germline CDR1 is SGDLS and CDR2 is YYNGEE. Trimming took 2 bases from V and 1 from J; bases not matched to a gene: 4. The CDR3 covers 17 residues. The CDR3 DNA is TGTGCCAGCAGCGTGACTAGCGGGAGCCAATCCTACAATGAGCAGTTCTTC. As protein: CASSVTSGSQSYNEQFF.

The chain couples TRBV28 to TRBJ2-5; unclear D gene. This CDR3 region has 13 residues. Germline CDR1 is MDHEN and CDR2 is SYDVKM. V shed 2 bases and J shed 0 bases, with 4 bases lying between them. CDR3 nucleotides: TGTGCCAGCAGTTTACCATACCAAGAGACCCAGTACTTC. This sequence encodes CASSLPYQETQYF. Full variable domain (outside the CDR3, taken from reference TRBV28 and TRBJ2-5): DVKVTQSSRYLVKRTGEKVFLECVQDMDHENMFWYRQDPGLGLRLIYFSYDVKMKEKGDIPEGYSVSREKKERFSLILESASTNQTSMYLCASSLPYQETQYFGPGTRLLVL.

The chain joins TRBV7-8 to TRBJ2-1; the D gene is possibly TRBD2 (5 bases). Trimming stripped 6 bases from V and 3 bases from J, with 12 bases between. Germline CDR1 and CDR2: SGHVS and FQNEAQ. This CDR3 comprises 14 residues. CDR3 DNA sequence: TGTGCCAGCAGAGAGGGCGGTTACTACAATGAGCAGTTCTTC. Amino acids: CASREGGYYNEQFF.

V gene TRBV2 combines with J gene TRBJ1-1; 12 nucleotides match TRBD1. J gave up 5 bases and V 4 bases, and 5 bases lay outside the gene matches. Germline CDR1 is SNHLY and CDR2 is FYNNEI. This CDR3 comprises 15 residues. This CDR3 reads CASSGGQGAGTEAFF. The CDR3 nucleotides are TGTGCCAGCAGTGGGGGACAGGGGGCGGGAACTGAAGCTTTCTTT.

The chain carries TRBV12-3 or TRBV12-4 and TRBJ2-3; 8 nucleotides align to TRBD2. V dropped 5 bases and J dropped 6; count of bases not matched to a gene: 1. The CDR3 spans 12 residues. The DNA for the CDR3 is TGTGCCAGCAGTGCTAGCGGGGATACGCAGTATTTT. Translation: CASSASGDTQYF.

This clone was picked up a small number of times. This chain uses TRBV6-5 with TRBJ1-2; 12 bases fit TRBD1. Germline V gene sequence: CDR1 MNHEY, CDR2 SVGAGI. The CDR3 contains 15 residues. V gave up 6 bases and J gave up 0 bases; unmatched junction bases: 2. CDR3 in DNA: TGTGCCAGCAGGGGACAGGGGGCTTCTAACTATGGCTACACCTTC. Protein: CASRGQGASNYGYTF.

The chain joins TRBV6-4 to TRBJ2-1; 7 bases map to TRBD2. The CDR3 spans 14 residues. Germline V gene sequence: CDR1 MRHNA, CDR2 SNTAGT. The CDR3 reads CAIRASGLYNEQFF. The CDR3 region has the DNA TGTGCGATTAGGGCTAGCGGTTTATACAATGAGCAGTTCTTC.

The chain is built from TRBV18 and TRBJ1-4; D might be TRBD1 (5 bases). Trimming removed 2 bases at V and 4 bases at J, with 8 bases between. Germline loops: CDR1 KGHSH, CDR2 LQKENI. The CDR3 totals 14 residues. CDR3 bases: TGTGCCAGCTCACCAGGGGCTAGTAATGAAAAACTGTTTTTT. It yields the protein CASSPGASNEKLFF.

The count of this clone is one. The chain joins TRBV4-3 to TRBJ1-2; D is unclear. CDR1 is LGHNA and CDR2 is YSLEER in the germline V gene. V was clipped by 1 base and J by 4 bases, with 13 bases between them. The length of the CDR3 is 15 residues. DNA of the CDR3: TGCGCCAGCAGCCAAGGGGCTTTCAGTGTCTATGGCTACACCTTC. Its protein product is CASSQGAFSVYGYTF.

The chain joins TRBV9 to TRBJ2-1; 7 bases are shared with TRBD1. V lost 0 bases and J lost 2; bases outside the gene matches: 23. CDR1 and CDR2 from the germline V gene are SGDLS and YYNGEE. This CDR3 is built from 22 residues. The CDR3 loop reads CASSVATRCGGQALWPYNEQFF. The DNA for the CDR3 is TGTGCCAGCAGCGTAGCTACTCGGTGCGGCGGACAGGCGCTCTGGCCCTACAATGAGCAGTTCTTC.

V and J are TRBV30 and TRBJ1-2; no definite D call. Trimming stripped 4 bases from V and 7 bases from J, with 10 bases between. Looked up from germline, CDR1 is GTSNPN and CDR2 is SVGIG (reference sequence). This CDR3 comprises 11 residues. The CDR3 region has the DNA TGTGCCTGGAAGACAAGCTCTGGCTACACCTTC. Its translation is CAWKTSSGYTF. Drawing the rest from reference TRBV30 and TRBJ1-2, the complete variable domain is SQTIHQWPATLVQPVGSPLSLECTVEGTSNPNLYWYRQAAGRGLQLLFYSVGIGQISSEVPQNLSASRPQDRQFILSSKKLLLSDSGFYLCAWKTSSGYTFGSGTRLTVV.

Details on this clone: The sample contains more than one DNA sequence encoding this CDR3. This chain connects TRBV6-2 or TRBV6-3 to TRBJ2-3, with D unresolved. This CDR3 contains 12 residues. CDR1 and CDR2 from the germline V gene are MNHEY and SVGEGT. V was shortened by 2 bases and J by 6 bases, with 6 bases between the two germline ends. The CDR3 is CASSYQADTQYF. The CDR3 region has the DNA TGTGCCAGCAGTTACCAGGCGGATACGCAGTATTTT.